This TCR beta chain came from a study of blood T cell repertoires in COVID-19. The overall study: COVID-19 samples collected from the United States, Italy and Spain covered acute and convalescent phases.

With 0 bases clipped from V and 4 bases from J, the junction kept 14 bases outside the gene matches. The CDR3 is 18 amino acids. The germline V gene has CDR1 SGHTA and CDR2 FQGNSA. The data were produced by immunoSEQ multiplex PCR, yet TCRdb's version contains in-frame clones alone and is incomplete. The sample gives 160,000 or so clones, 79% of which show up once; approximately 7.7% is in the top ten. The chain couples TRBV7-2 to TRBJ2-7; 8 bases agree with TRBD1. The source material was peripheral blood. This clonotype was sampled from a woman aged 55-70 years with COVID-19, enrolled during active disease. The CDR3 protein is CASSLALSGGQAVYEQYF. Written as DNA, the CDR3 is TGTGCCAGCAGCTTAGCGTTAAGTGGGGGACAGGCGGTGTACGAGCAGTACTTC.